Below are 27 T cell receptor beta chains sequenced from a single sample in a study of T-cell reconstitution after alpha-beta-depleted transplantation in children (dated by TCRdb to about 2016). The library was made by PCR. The sequencer was an Illumina HiSeq 2500. Molecular barcoding was employed in the preparation of TCR libraries, with unique molecular identifiers being used to normalize TCRbeta repertoire quantification. TCRdb itself trimmed the public reads at Q25 with fastp, ran MiXCR and retained productive beta chains. Every distinct CDR3 protein forms one entry, paired with its most common genes and DNA. The sample table holds 350,000 to 450,000 distinct CDR3 sequences, of which just over 20% were seen once. About 3.8% of the sample is in the top ten clones. This specimen was PBMCs from the stem cell graft donor, taken from the stem cell graft. The receptors come from a human donor who donated a stem cell graft to a child with acute myeloid leukemia.

As concerns this clonotype: It may be a read error: a sequence one base away is much more abundant. This sequence joins TRBV29-1 and TRBJ2-1; D unresolved. Germline V gene lookup returns CDR1 SQVTM and CDR2 ANQGSEA. The V gene lost 4 bases and the J gene lost 3 bases, with 19 bases spanning the gap. The CDR3 is 16 amino acids. In nucleotides, the CDR3 is TGCAGCGTTGTAAACACGAGAGCCACATTCTACAATGAGCAGTTCTTC. Protein sequence: CSVVNTRATFYNEQFF.

In its sample, this clonotype was seen many times. The chain links TRBV10-3 to TRBJ2-6; maybe TRBD2 (6 bases). Germline assignment: CDR1 ENHRY and CDR2 SYGVKD. The length of the CDR3 is 17 residues. V was clipped by 2 bases and J by 2 bases, with 13 bases between them. The DNA of the CDR3 is TGTGCCATCAGTGAGATAACAGGAGGGGCTGGGGCCAACGTCCTGACTTTC. Amino acid sequence: CAISEITGGAGANVLTF.

This chain joins TRBV24-1 and TRBJ2-7; unclear D gene. CDR1 KGHDR and CDR2 SFDVKD come from the germline V gene. CDR3 length: 14 amino acids. Trimming shortened V by 5 bases and J by 5 bases, and 15 bases separated the two germline ends. CDR3 in amino acids: CATSVGSPPNEQYF. The CDR3 coding sequence is TGTGCCACCAGTGTCGGTTCCCCCCCCAACGAGCAGTACTTC.

The chain carries TRBV7-2 and TRBJ2-5; D remains unclear. With 1 base removed from V and 7 bases from J, the gap between germline ends came to 10 bases. CDR1 and CDR2 from the germline V gene are SGHTA and FQGNSA. The CDR3 runs 13 residues. The CDR3 here is CASSLGGRGTQYF. The CDR3 DNA sequence: TGTGCCAGCAGCTTAGGAGGCCGCGGGACCCAGTACTTC.

The DNA of the CDR3 is TGTGCCAGCAAGGACACCTGGGGCACAGATACGCAGTATTTT. Translation gives CASKDTWGTDTQYF. The chain links TRBV2 to TRBJ2-3, with D possibly matching TRBD1 (5 bases). CDR1 SNHLY and CDR2 FYNNEI come from the germline V gene. The CDR3 consists of 14 residues. V was pared by 7 bases and J by 1 base, with 12 bases between. The whole variable domain, remainder taken from reference TRBV2 and TRBJ2-3, is EPEVTQTPSHQVTQMGQEVILRCVPISNHLYFYWYRQILGQKVEFLVSFYNNEISEKSEIFDDQFSVERPDGSNFTLKIRSTKLEDSAMYFCASKDTWGTDTQYFGPGTRLTVL.

The rearrangement uses TRBV11-2 and TRBJ2-1, with TRBD2 matching 9 bases. The germline CDR1 and CDR2 sequences are SGHAT and FQNNGV. The CDR3 is 16 residues long. The J segment lost 7 bases and the V segment lost 6 bases, leaving 13 bases of the junction unmatched. The CDR3 sequence: CASSPMGAGGLNEQFF. CDR3 DNA: TGTGCCAGCAGTCCGATGGGGGCGGGAGGGCTTAATGAGCAGTTCTTC.

This chain links TRBV4-1 with TRBJ2-7; possibly TRBD2 for D (6 bases). There are 16 residues in the CDR3. Germline CDR1 is MGHRA and CDR2 is YSYEKL. V lost 1 base and J lost 4, with 17 bases in between. Written as DNA, the CDR3 is TGCGCCAGCAGCCAAGCGGGGGTCAGGGCCCCTTACGAGCAGTACTTC. Translated, it gives CASSQAGVRAPYEQYF.

V is TRBV5-1 and J is TRBJ1-5; D unresolved. The germline V gene has CDR1 SGHRS and CDR2 YFSETQ. Trimming took off 4 bases at V and 2 bases at J, with 7 bases between the two ends. The CDR3 totals 13 residues. The CDR3 region has the DNA TGCGCCAGCAGCCGACTGGGCAATCAGCCCCAGCATTTT. Translated, it gives CASSRLGNQPQHF.

J is TRBJ2-2 and V is TRBV5-1; 9 bases fit TRBD2. Germline trimming cut 1 base from V and 6 bases from J; bases unmatched to any gene: 4. The CDR3 runs to 15 residues. Germline CDR1 is SGHRS and CDR2 is YFSETQ. CDR3 bases: TGCGCCAGCAGCTTGAGCGGGAGGAAAGCCGGGGAGCTGTTTTTT. It specifies CASSLSGRKAGELFF.

The rearrangement uses TRBV29-1 and TRBJ2-7, with D hard to call. Looked up from germline, CDR1 is SQVTM and CDR2 is ANQGSEA. Trimming removed 2 bases from V and 6 bases from J, with 14 bases in between. CDR3 length: 13 amino acids. CDR3 sequence: CSVETPCCLEQYF. The CDR3 DNA sequence: TGCAGCGTTGAAACCCCCTGTTGTCTCGAGCAGTACTTC.

The chain is built from TRBV7-6 and TRBJ2-5; unclear D gene. The germline gives CDR1 SGHVS, CDR2 FNYEAQ. V was pared by 5 bases and J by 3 bases, with 7 bases between. There are 12 residues in the CDR3. CDR3 DNA sequence: TGTGCCAGCAGCCCCTTAGAAGAGACCCAGTACTTC. Translated: CASSPLEETQYF. Filled out from reference TRBV7-6 and TRBJ2-5, the complete variable domain reads GAGVSQSPRYKVTKRGQDVALRCDPISGHVSLYWYRQALGQGPEFLTYFNYEAQQDKSGLPNDRFSAERPEGSISTLTIQRTEQRDSAMYRCASSPLEETQYFGPGTRLLVL.

CDR3 nucleotide sequence: TGTGCCAGCAGCCAGGGGGTGGGTCGAGCCTACAATGAGCAGTTCTTC. Translating gives CASSQGVGRAYNEQFF. The chain couples TRBV11-2 to TRBJ2-1, with 7 bases matching TRBD1. The J segment lost 2 bases and the V segment lost 5 bases, leaving 9 bases of the junction unmatched. The CDR3 loop spans 16 amino acids. Germline-derived CDR1 and CDR2 are SGHAT and FQNNGV.

Many counts were recorded for this clonotype. The rearrangement links TRBV25-1 to TRBJ2-1; unclear D gene. Between the trimmed V and J ends, which lost 2 bases and 4 bases, there was a span of 15 bases. Germline-derived CDR1 and CDR2 are MGHDK and SYGVNS. CDR3 size: 16 residues. DNA for the CDR3: TGTGCCAGCAGTGAAAGTAGAAGGGTAACGTACAATGAGCAGTTCTTC. Translating it yields CASSESRRVTYNEQFF.

There are a few counts of this clonotype. CDR3 region: CASRVGAPDEQFF. The CDR3, as DNA: TGCGCCAGCAGAGTGGGGGCCCCCGATGAGCAGTTCTTC. The chain joins TRBV5-1 to TRBJ2-1, with D possibly TRBD1 on 6 matching bases. Germline loops: CDR1 SGHRS, CDR2 YFSETQ. Trimming left V 5 bases short and J 8 bases short, with 14 bases between. The CDR3 consists of 13 residues.

The chain employs TRBV15 and TRBJ1-1; TRBD1 is a possible D gene (6 bases). The CDR3 extends over 15 amino acids. Trimming took off 3 bases at V and 3 bases at J, with 14 bases between the two ends. CDR1 LNHNV and CDR2 YYDKDF come from the germline V gene (reference sequence). The CDR3 DNA reads TGTGCCACCAGCAGGGGATGGACAGACTACACTGAAGCTTTCTTT. Translated: CATSRGWTDYTEAFF.

This clonotype was counted a few times. The chain is built from TRBV7-2 and TRBJ2-7; weak D call: TRBD1 (5 bases). V was clipped by 1 base and J by 3 bases, with 16 bases between them. The CDR3 is 16 residues long. Germline V CDR1 and CDR2: SGHTA, FQGNSA. The CDR3 here is CASSLVGMGRRYEQYF. In DNA, the CDR3 is TGTGCCAGCAGCTTAGTGGGTATGGGGCGCCGCTACGAGCAGTACTTC.

J is TRBJ2-1 and V is TRBV27; 14 bases fit TRBD2. The CDR3 loop spans 16 amino acids. Trimming took 6 bases from V and 12 from J; bases not matched to a gene: 13. In germline, CDR1 is MNHEY, CDR2 SMNVEV (reference sequence). CDR3 in amino acids: CASSLKGGTSGRGQFF. CDR3 DNA: TGTGCCAGCAGCCTTAAAGGGGGGACTAGCGGGAGAGGGCAGTTCTTC.

Only a few counts were recorded for this clonotype. The chain joins TRBV15 to TRBJ2-3, with 8 bases matching TRBD2. Germline trimming cut 0 bases from V and 3 bases from J; bases unmatched to any gene: 8. This CDR3 contains 17 residues. The germline V gene encodes CDR1 LNHNV and CDR2 YYDKDF (reference sequence). The CDR3 loop is CATSRDRGTSITDTQYF. The CDR3 DNA follows: TGTGCCACCAGCAGAGATCGCGGGACTAGTATAACAGATACGCAGTATTTT.

This clonotype was seen only a few times. The V call is TRBV12-3 or TRBV12-4, the J call TRBJ2-7; 7 bases match TRBD2. Trimming took 7 bases from V and 3 from J; bases not matched to a gene: 12. This CDR3 comprises 15 residues. The CDR3 DNA follows: TGTGCCAGCACTCTAGGGCCTAGCGGACTCTACGAGCAGTACTTC. Its translation: CASTLGPSGLYEQYF.

The CDR3 spells CSVPGDWNTGELFF. The CDR3 coding sequence is TGCAGCGTACCGGGGGACTGGAACACCGGGGAGCTGTTTTTT. The chain is built from TRBV29-1 and TRBJ2-2; possibly TRBD2 for D (6 bases). CDR1 and CDR2 from the germline V gene are SQVTM and ANQGSEA. V shed 6 bases and J shed 1 base, with 12 bases lying between them. This CDR3 spans 14 amino acids.

This chain links TRBV11-2 with TRBJ2-5, with D perhaps TRBD2 (6 bases). The CDR3 is made up of 15 amino acids. V lost 0 bases and J 1 base, leaving 9 bases between the germline ends. Looked up from germline, CDR1 is SGHAT and CDR2 is FQNNGV. The CDR3 sequence is CASSLDGTAQETQYF. The CDR3 DNA is TGTGCCAGCAGCTTAGATGGGACTGCCCAAGAGACCCAGTACTTC.

This clonotype was seen repeatedly, ten times or more. This sequence joins TRBV27 and TRBJ2-1, with D possibly being TRBD2 (5 bases). Trimming removed 2 bases from V and 4 bases from J, with 9 bases in between. The V gene's germline CDR1 is MNHEY and CDR2 SMNVEV (reference sequence). The CDR3 is 14 residues long. The CDR3 nucleotides read TGTGCCAGCAGTTTAATCGGGGAGTACAATGAGCAGTTCTTC. Translating gives CASSLIGEYNEQFF.

J is TRBJ2-1 and V is TRBV9; perhaps D is TRBD1 or TRBD2 (5 bases each). The V gene's germline CDR1 is SGDLS and CDR2 YYNGEE. The CDR3 length is 14 residues. The V end lost 3 bases, the J end lost 2 bases, and 9 bases lay between the germline ends. CDR3 nucleotide sequence: TGTGCCAGCAGCGCCGGGGACGCCTACAATGAGCAGTTCTTC. Residues: CASSAGDAYNEQFF.

V usage is TRBV7-9 and J usage is TRBJ2-3; D may be TRBD1 (6 bases). The V and J ends lost 4 bases and 1 base respectively, with 6 bases between them. Germline values: CDR1 SEHNR, CDR2 FQNEAQ (reference sequence). This CDR3 has 13 residues. The CDR3 spells CASSWTGTDTQYF. CDR3 coding DNA: TGTGCCAGCAGCTGGACAGGCACAGATACGCAGTATTTT.

This clonotype has more than one count but fewer than ten. The rearrangement joins TRBV12-3 or TRBV12-4 to TRBJ2-1; 8 bases are a match to TRBD2. The CDR3 has 14 amino acids. Trimming at V came to 3 bases and at J to 9 bases, leaving 7 bases not matched to a gene. CDR3 sequence: CASSFPGGPREQFF. The CDR3 coding sequence is TGTGCCAGCAGTTTCCCGGGAGGGCCACGTGAGCAGTTCTTC.

This clonotype was counted between two and nine times. This chain joins TRBV12-3 or TRBV12-4 and TRBJ2-5, with D possibly being TRBD2 (5 bases). This CDR3 contains 13 residues. V lost 7 bases and J lost 6, with 15 bases in between. The CDR3 sequence: CASNVAGEKTQYF. CDR3 DNA: TGTGCCAGCAACGTAGCCGGGGAAAAGACCCAGTACTTC.

This clonotype was counted a few times. The rearrangement links TRBV20-1 to TRBJ2-1; 7 positions match TRBD2. V trimming: 1 base; J trimming: 3 bases; junction bases outside the gene matches: 0. This CDR3 spans 13 amino acids. In germline, CDR1 is DFQATT, CDR2 SNEGSKA (reference sequence). This CDR3 is CSARAGGYNEQFF. DNA for the CDR3: TGCAGTGCTAGAGCGGGAGGCTACAATGAGCAGTTCTTC.